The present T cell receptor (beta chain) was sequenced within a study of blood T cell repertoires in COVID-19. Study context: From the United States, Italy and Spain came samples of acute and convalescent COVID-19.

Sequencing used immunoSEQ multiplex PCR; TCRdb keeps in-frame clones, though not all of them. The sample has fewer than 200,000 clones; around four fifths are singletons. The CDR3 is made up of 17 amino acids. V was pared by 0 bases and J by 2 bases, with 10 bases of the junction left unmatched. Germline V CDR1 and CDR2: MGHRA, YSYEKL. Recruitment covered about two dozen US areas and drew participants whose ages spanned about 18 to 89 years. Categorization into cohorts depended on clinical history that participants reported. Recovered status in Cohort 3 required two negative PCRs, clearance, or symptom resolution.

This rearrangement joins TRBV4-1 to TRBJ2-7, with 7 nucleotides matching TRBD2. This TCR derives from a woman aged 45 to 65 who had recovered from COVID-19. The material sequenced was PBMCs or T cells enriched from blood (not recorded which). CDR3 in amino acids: CASSQDRGSGVTYEQYF. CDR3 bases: TGCGCCAGCAGCCAAGATCGCGGGAGCGGGGTAACCTACGAGCAGTACTTC.